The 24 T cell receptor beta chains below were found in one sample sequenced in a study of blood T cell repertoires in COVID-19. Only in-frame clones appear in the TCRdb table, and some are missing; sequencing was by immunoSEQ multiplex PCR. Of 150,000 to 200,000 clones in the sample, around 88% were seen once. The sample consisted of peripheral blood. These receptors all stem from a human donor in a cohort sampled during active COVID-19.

DNA for the CDR3: TGTGCCAGCAGCTTTCAAGGACGGGGGGTAGATACGCAGTATTTT. It codes for CASSFQGRGVDTQYF. V gene TRBV7-9 combines with J gene TRBJ2-3, with TRBD2 identical over 7 bases. This CDR3 spans 15 amino acids. Germline CDR1 SEHNR, CDR2 FQNEAQ (reference sequence). V shed 3 bases, J shed 5 bases, and the junction held 8 bases outside the gene matches.

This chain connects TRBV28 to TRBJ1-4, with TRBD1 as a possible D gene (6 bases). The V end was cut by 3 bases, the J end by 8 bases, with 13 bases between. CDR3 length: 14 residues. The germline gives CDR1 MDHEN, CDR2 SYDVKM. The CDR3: CASSFVQGNEKLFF. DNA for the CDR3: TGTGCCAGCAGTTTTGTACAGGGAAACGAAAAACTGTTTTTT.

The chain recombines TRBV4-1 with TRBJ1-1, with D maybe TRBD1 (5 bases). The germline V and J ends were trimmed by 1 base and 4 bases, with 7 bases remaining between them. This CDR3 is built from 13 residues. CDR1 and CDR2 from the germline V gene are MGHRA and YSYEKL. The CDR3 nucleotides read TGCGCCAGCAGCCAAGCGGACATCACTGAAGCTTTCTTT. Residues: CASSQADITEAFF.

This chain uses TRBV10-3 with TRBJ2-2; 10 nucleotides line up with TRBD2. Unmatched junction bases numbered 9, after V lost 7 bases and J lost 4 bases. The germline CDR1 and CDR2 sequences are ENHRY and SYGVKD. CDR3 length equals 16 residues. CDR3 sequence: CAIKDQLAGLTGELFF. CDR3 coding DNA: TGTGCCATCAAAGACCAACTAGCGGGGCTCACCGGGGAGCTGTTTTTT.

CDR3 nucleotides: TGTGCCACCCCGTGGTGGAGGGAGAACACTGAAGCTTTCTTT. Translated: CATPWWRENTEAFF. The V call is TRBV13, the J call TRBJ1-1; D call uncertain. V was cut by 10 bases and J by 1 base, with 16 bases left in between. This CDR3 has 14 amino acids. Germline values: CDR1 PRHDT, CDR2 FYEKMQ (reference sequence).

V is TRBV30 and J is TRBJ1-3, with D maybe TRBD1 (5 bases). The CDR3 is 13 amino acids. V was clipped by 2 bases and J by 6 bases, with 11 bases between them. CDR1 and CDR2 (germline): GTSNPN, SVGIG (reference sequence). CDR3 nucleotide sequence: TGTGCCTGGAGTTGGAGCGGGGCAAACACCATATATTTT. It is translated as CAWSWSGANTIYF.

Here the CDR3 DNA reads TGTGCCAGCAGTTTGGCCAGGGGGAACACTGAAGCTTTCTTT. Translating it yields CASSLARGNTEAFF. The chain has TRBV6-6 and TRBJ1-1; the D gene is possibly TRBD1 (6 bases). V was pared by 4 bases and J by 1 base, with 10 bases between. The V gene's germline CDR1 is MNHNY and CDR2 SVGAGI (reference sequence). This CDR3 has 14 amino acids.

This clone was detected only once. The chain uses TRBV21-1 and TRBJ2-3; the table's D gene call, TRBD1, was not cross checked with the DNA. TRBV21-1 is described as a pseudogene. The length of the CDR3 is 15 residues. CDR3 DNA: TGTGCCAGCAGATCTACAGGGGGGCAGACAGATACGCAGTATTTT. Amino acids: CASRSTGGQTDTQYF.

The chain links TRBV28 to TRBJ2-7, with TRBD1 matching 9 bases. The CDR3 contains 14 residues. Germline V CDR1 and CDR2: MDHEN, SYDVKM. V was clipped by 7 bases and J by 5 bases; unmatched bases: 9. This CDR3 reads CASTLGQGGHEQYF. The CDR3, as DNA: TGTGCCAGCACTTTGGGACAGGGCGGGCACGAGCAGTACTTC.

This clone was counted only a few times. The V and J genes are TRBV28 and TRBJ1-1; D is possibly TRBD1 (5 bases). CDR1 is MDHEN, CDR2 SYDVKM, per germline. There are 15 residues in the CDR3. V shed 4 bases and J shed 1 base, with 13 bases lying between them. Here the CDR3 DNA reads TGTGCCAGCAGTTGGGGAAACAGGAGGAACACTGAAGCTTTCTTT. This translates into CASSWGNRRNTEAFF.

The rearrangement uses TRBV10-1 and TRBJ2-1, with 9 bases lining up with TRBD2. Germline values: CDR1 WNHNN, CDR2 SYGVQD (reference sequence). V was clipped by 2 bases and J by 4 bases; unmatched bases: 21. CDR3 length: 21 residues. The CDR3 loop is CASSEKSDTLSGGPSYNEQFF. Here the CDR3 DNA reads TGCGCCAGCAGTGAGAAATCGGACACCCTAAGCGGGGGGCCGTCATACAATGAGCAGTTCTTC.

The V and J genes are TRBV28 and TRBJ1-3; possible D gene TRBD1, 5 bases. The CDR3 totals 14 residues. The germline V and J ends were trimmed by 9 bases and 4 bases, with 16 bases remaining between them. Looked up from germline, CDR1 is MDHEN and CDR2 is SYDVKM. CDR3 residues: CASRRGFAGNTIYF. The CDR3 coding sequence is TGTGCCAGTCGGCGGGGCTTTGCGGGAAACACCATATATTTT.

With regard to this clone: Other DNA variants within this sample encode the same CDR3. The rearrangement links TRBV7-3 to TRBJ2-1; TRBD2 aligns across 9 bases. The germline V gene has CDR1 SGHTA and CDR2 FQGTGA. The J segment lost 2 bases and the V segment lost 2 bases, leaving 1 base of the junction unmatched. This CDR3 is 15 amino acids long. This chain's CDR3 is CASSLAGGTYNEQFF. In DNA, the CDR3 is TGTGCCAGCAGCTTAGCGGGAGGGACCTACAATGAGCAGTTCTTC.

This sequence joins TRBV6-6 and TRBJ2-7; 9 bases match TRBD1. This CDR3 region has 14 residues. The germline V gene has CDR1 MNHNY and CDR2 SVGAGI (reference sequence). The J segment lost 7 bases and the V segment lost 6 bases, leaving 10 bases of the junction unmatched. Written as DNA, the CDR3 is TGTGCCAGCAGCTCCGGGACAGGGATGGGAGAGCAGTACTTC. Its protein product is CASSSGTGMGEQYF.

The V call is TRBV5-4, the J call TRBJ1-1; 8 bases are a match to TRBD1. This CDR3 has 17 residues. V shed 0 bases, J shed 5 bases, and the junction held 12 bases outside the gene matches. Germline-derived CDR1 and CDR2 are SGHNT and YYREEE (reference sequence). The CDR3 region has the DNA TGTGCCAGCAGCTTGGAGGTAGGCAGGGGGCGAGGGACTGAAGCTTTCTTT. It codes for CASSLEVGRGRGTEAFF.

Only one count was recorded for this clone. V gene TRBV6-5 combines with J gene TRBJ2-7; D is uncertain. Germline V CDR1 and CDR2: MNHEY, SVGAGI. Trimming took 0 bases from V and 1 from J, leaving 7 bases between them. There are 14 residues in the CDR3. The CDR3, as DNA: TGTGCCAGCAGTTACTCGTCCCCATCCTACGAGCAGTACTTC. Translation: CASSYSSPSYEQYF.

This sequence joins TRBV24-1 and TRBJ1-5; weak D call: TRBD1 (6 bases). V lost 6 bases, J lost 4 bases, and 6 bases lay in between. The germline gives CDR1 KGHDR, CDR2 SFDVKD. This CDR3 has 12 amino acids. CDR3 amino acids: CATSRGNQPQHF. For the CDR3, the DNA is TGTGCCACCAGTAGGGGGAATCAGCCCCAGCATTTT.

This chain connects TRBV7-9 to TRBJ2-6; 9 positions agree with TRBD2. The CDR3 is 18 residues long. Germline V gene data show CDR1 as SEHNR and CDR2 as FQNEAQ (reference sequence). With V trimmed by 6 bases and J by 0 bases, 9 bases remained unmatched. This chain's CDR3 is CASSRAGGLSSGANVLTF. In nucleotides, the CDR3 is TGTGCCAGCAGTCGAGCGGGGGGATTGAGCTCTGGGGCCAACGTCCTGACTTTC.

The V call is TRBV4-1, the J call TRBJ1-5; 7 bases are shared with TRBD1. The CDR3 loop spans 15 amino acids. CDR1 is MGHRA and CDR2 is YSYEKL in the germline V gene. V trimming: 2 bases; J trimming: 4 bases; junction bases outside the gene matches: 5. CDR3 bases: TGCGCCAGCAGCCAAAGCCAGGGGGGAAATCAGCCCCAGCATTTT. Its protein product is CASSQSQGGNQPQHF.

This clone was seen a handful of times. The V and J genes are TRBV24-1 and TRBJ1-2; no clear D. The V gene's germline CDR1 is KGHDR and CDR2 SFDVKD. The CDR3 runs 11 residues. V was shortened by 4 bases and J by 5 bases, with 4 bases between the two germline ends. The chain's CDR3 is CATSDAYGYTF. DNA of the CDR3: TGTGCCACCAGTGACGCGTATGGCTACACCTTC.

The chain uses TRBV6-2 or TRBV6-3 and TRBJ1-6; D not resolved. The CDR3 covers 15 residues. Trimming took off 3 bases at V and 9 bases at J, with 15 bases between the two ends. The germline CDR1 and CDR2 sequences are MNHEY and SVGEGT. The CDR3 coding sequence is TGTGCCAGCAGTTATTACGCGGTAGGCGGTTCACCCCTCCACTTT. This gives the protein CASSYYAVGGSPLHF.

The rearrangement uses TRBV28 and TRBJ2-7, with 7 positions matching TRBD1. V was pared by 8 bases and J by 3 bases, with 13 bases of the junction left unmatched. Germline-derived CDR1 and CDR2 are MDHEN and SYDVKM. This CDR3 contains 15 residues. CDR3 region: CASLVGQGVNYEQYF. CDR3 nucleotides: TGTGCCAGCCTGGTCGGGCAGGGGGTCAACTACGAGCAGTACTTC.

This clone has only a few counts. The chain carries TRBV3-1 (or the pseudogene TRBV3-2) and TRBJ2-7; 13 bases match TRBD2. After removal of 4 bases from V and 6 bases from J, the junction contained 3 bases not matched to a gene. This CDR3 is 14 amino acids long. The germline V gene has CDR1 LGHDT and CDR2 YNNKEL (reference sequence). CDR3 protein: CASSRGLAGVEQYF. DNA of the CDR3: TGTGCCAGCAGCCGCGGACTAGCGGGAGTCGAGCAGTACTTC.

The CDR3 loop reads CASSQDYAGREQYF. CDR3 DNA sequence: TGTGCCAGCAGCCAAGACTACGCGGGGCGCGAGCAGTACTTC. The chain links TRBV3-1 (or the pseudogene TRBV3-2) to TRBJ2-7, with D possibly being TRBD2 (6 bases). V was pared by 0 bases and J by 6 bases, with 12 bases between. The CDR3 loop spans 14 amino acids. Per the germline V gene, CDR1 is LGHDT and CDR2 is YNNKEL (reference sequence).